This TCR beta chain was sequenced during a study of T cells in Graves' hyperthyroidism and ophthalmopathy. For the study at large: It was at initial diagnosis, before any treatment, that peripheral blood was collected. The study's findings and limits: The model identified upcoming ophthalmopathy a median approximately six months ahead of onset.

The patients, who ranged from 18 to 65 in age, presented with newly diagnosed hyperthyroidism lasting under 2 months. Amplification of TCR beta CDR3 regions was performed using RNA transcripts as template. The study used the HTBI primer set for a first-round RT-PCR of the TCR CDR3. Using its own MiXCR run on the multiplex PCR reads, TCRdb lists one record per CDR3 protein. The repertoire has about 280,000 distinct CDR3 sequences, 25% to 30% of them found once; the top ten carry more than 25%. With respect to this clonotype: Antigen specificity is unknown.

CDR1 and CDR2 (germline): SGHNT, YENEEA. The V gene end was trimmed by 5 bases and the J gene end by 4 bases; junction bases not matched to a gene: 2. CDR3 length equals 14 residues. The TCR comes from a man between 40 and 49 years old with Graves' hyperthyroidism that later progressed to Graves' ophthalmopathy. The sample consisted of blood. The V and J genes are TRBV11-3 and TRBJ2-6, with TRBD2 matching over 7 bases. The CDR3, as DNA: TGTGCCAGCAGCCCAGCGGGAGGGGCCAACGTCCTGACTTTC. This sequence encodes CASSPAGGANVLTF.